This T cell receptor beta chain derives from a study of vaccination and CD4 T cells after COVID-19. Cultured CD4+ T cells had their DNA profiled by the Oncomine TCR Beta short-read assay. TCRdb ran MiXCR on the PCR reads and lists one entry per CDR3 protein. The profile shows about 21,000 distinct CDR3 sequences, over 45% of them singletons. The sample's treatment: roughly nine-day PBMC culture with coronavirus spike peptide pools or control peptides (ViraFEST assay). ViraFEST used peptide pools to expand antigen-specific T cells before TCR sequencing. PCR-confirmed positives ranged from March to December 2020, preceding US Alpha, Beta and Delta variants. The CDR3 is made up of 16 amino acids. V was trimmed by 2 bases and J by 3 bases, leaving 16 bases between them. The germline V gene encodes CDR1 MNHEY and CDR2 SVGEGT. This clonotype showed up just a few times. Its target is not known.

This clonotype was sampled from a human donor with COVID-19. This sequence joins TRBV6-2 or TRBV6-3 and TRBJ1-2, with a weak D call TRBD1 (6 bases). Source material: cultured CD4+ T cells from blood. The CDR3 protein is CASSYIFGQPDYGYTF. DNA for the CDR3: TGTGCCAGCAGTTACATCTTCGGACAGCCAGACTATGGCTACACCTTC.